This TCR beta chain was found in a study of blood T cell repertoires in COVID-19. At the level of the study: COVID-19 samples collected from the United States, Italy and Spain covered acute and convalescent phases. T cells, B-cell-depleted T cells, or PBMCs supplied cDNA or gDNA.

CDR3 size: 14 residues. V was shortened by 3 bases and J by 1 base, with 8 bases between the two germline ends. From germline, CDR1 is LNHDA and CDR2 SQIVND (reference sequence). Original processing notes: Reference gene primer amplification gave nucleated cell count estimates. Method: immunoSEQ multiplex PCR; TCRdb's copy keeps in-frame clones and lacks some. That table supplies the V and J calls and clone size; D and trimming were determined from the DNA. In the table there are over 200,000 clones, approximately 83% of which are singletons. Followed longitudinally, the Seattle patients had been enrolled during active infection.

Sequenced input: peripheral blood. The rearrangement uses TRBV19 and TRBJ2-3, with TRBD1 as a possible D gene (6 bases). The sequence was obtained from a woman under 40 with COVID-19, enrolled during active disease. The CDR3 protein is CASSMGHRTDTQYF. The CDR3 DNA reads TGTGCCAGTAGTATGGGACACCGCACAGATACGCAGTATTTT.